This T cell receptor beta chain was captured by sequencing in a study of cytomegalovirus exposure and HLA in healthy donors. CDR1 and CDR2 (germline): SGHDT, YYEEEE. The CDR3 totals 14 residues. The V end was cut by 1 base, the J end by 4 bases, with 9 bases between. The PCR used 60 Vbeta and 13 Jbeta primers. Some clones are missing from TCRdb's copy, which holds only in-frame ones; the method was immunoSEQ multiplex PCR. The sample contains about 140,000 clones, roughly 76% of which appear only once. To note about this clone: What it recognizes is unknown.

Points from the study as a whole: The investigators catalogued 180 or so TCR beta chains as cytomegalovirus-associated. Follow-up analysis later connected one missense variant in DCLRE1C with trimming of TCR beta V- and J-genes. Cytomegalovirus status, reportedly, was diagnosed with high specificity and sensitivity by the classifier.

Though probably carrying unrecorded immune exposures, donors were nominally healthy at sampling. This chain connects TRBV5-6 to TRBJ2-1; unclear D gene. The sample was PBMCs. The TCR originated in a human donor in good health. CDR3 residues: CASSLLSRYNEQFF. The CDR3 DNA reads TGTGCCAGCAGCTTGTTATCCAGATACAATGAGCAGTTCTTC.